The present T cell receptor (beta chain) was sequenced within a study of blood T cell repertoires in COVID-19. Study information: Italy, Spain and the United States were the sources of the convalescent and acute COVID-19 samples. PBMCs, B-cell-depleted T cells, or T cells were the source of the cDNA or gDNA that made up the material.

This clone has a single count. Looked up from germline, CDR1 is SGHVS and CDR2 is FNYEAQ. V was pared by 1 base and J by 5 bases, with 12 bases between. The CDR3 is made up of 15 amino acids. As handled by the study authors: Using reference gene primer amplification, nucleated cell counts were estimated. Assay: immunoSEQ multiplex PCR; the TCRdb copy retains only in-frame clones and omits some. From that table come the V and J calls and clone size; the DNA was used to work out D and trimming. The sample lists 250,000 or so clones; 87% were seen once. What was sequenced was peripheral blood. The source is a man aged 18 to 30 with active or convalescent COVID-19. The chain uses TRBV7-6 and TRBJ1-5, with D tentatively TRBD1 (6 bases). The CDR3 bases are TGTGCCAGCAGCTTAGGTACAGGGTGGGATCAGCCCCAGCATTTT. Protein: CASSLGTGWDQPQHF.